This TCR beta chain was observed in a study of T cell responses to AZD1222 COVID-19 vaccine. Measured with immunoSEQ multiplex PCR; TCRdb has only the in-frame clones, and not every one. Of roughly 260,000 clones in the sample, approximately 93% were seen once. V dropped 4 bases and J dropped 8 bases, with 14 bases sitting between them. The CDR3 consists of 13 residues. Looked up from germline, CDR1 is MNHEY and CDR2 is SVGAGI. The source is an adult in good health. The J gene is TRBJ1-2, the V gene TRBV6-5; D unclear. The sequenced sample was peripheral blood, obtained on day 0 of AZD1222 vaccination. CDR3 nucleotide sequence: TGTGCCAGCAGTTTAGGGTGGGAAGAGGGCTACACCTTC. This translates into CASSLGWEEGYTF.